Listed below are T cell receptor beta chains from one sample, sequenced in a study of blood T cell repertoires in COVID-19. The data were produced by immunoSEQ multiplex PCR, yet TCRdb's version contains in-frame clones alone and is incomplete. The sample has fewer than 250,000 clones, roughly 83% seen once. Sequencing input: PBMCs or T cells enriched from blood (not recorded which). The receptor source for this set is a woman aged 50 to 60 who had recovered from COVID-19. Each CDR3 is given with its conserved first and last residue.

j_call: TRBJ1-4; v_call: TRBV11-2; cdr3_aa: CASSREGEKLFF
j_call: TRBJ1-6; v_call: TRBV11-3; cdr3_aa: CASSPIDSNSPLHF
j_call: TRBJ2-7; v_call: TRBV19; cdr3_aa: CASSITSGRGYEQYF
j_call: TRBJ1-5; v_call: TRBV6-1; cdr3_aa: CASSEATPAGNQPQHF
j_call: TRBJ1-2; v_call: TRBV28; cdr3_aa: CASSPPGQGRHGYTF
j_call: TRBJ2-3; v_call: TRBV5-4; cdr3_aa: CASSLAGLGDLDTQYF
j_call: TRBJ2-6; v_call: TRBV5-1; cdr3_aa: CASSFLRESDSGANVLTF
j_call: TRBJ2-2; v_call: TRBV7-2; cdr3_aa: CASRAPGLAATGELFF
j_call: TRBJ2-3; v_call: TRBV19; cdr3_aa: CASSTGLAGGTDTQYF
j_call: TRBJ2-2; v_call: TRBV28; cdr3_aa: CATHKTGSTGELFF
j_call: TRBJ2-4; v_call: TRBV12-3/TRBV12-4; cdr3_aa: CASSSRAKNIQYF
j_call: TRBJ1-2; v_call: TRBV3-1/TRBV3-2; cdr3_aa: CASSQITGGIYGYTF
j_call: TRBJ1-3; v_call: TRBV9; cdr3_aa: CASSASMGVSGNTIYF
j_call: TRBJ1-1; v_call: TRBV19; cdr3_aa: CASKAGRGNTEAFF
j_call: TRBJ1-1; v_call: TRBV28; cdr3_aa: CASSLGVRVGTEAFF
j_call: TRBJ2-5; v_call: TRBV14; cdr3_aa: CASSQPTSGSWQETQYF
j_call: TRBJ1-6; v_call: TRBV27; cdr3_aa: CASSSLPTGLFSPLHF
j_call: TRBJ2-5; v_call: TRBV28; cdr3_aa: CASSRTGGTGTQYF
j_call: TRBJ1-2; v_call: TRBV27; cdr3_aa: CASRTGRNGYTF
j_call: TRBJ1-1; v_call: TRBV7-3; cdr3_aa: CASSLAGQAPFF
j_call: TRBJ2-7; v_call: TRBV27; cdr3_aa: CASTPGGYEQYF
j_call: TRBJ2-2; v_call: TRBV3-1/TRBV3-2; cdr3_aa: CASSQASVHTGELFF
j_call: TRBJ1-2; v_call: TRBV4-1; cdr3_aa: CASSQGASYGYTF
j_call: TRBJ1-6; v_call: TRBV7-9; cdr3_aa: CASSPPGTANSPLHF
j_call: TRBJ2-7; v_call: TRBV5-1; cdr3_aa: CASSLSLIAGDPYEQYF
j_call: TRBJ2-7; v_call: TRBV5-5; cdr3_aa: CASSLLHSAKGSSYEQYF
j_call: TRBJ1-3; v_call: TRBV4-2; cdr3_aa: CASSQSDRDSGNTIYF
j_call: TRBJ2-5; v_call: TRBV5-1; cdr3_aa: CASSLESGTGIRGETQYF
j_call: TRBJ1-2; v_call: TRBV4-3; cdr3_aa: CASSQQVGVNYGYTF
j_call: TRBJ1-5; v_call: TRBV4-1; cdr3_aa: CASSPTVYSNQPQHF
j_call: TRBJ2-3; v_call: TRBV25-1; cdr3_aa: CASSELSGRASDTQYF
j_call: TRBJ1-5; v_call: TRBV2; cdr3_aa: CASSELRGKANQPQHF
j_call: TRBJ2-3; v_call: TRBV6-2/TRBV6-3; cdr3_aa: CASSYFGEAQATQYF
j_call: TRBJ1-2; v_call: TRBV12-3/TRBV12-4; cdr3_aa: CASSRLDRAYTF
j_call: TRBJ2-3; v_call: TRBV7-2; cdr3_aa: CASSVYTGSADTQYF
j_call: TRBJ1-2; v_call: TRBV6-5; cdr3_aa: CASSSGGAGGYGYTF
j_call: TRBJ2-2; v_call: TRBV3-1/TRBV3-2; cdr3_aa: CASSRTTSGSRAGELFF
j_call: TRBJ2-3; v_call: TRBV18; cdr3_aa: CASSPVDSHTDTQYF
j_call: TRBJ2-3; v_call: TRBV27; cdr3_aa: CASSLSSGMDTQYF
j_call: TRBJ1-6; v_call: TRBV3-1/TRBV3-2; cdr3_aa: CASSQYRGCSYNSPLHF
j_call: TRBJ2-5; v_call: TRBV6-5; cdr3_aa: CASTPKGAPLETQYF
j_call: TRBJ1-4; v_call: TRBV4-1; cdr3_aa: CASSPSRYQYEKLFF
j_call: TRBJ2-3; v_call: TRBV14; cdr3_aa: CASSQRDSPSPLDTQYF
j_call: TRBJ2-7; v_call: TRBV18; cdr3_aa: CASSPETGAAEQYF
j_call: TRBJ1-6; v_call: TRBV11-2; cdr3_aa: CASSGGQGSSPLHF
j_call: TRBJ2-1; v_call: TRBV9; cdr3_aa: CASSVGSGSSYNEQFF
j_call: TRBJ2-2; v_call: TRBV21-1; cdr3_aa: CASSKGGGQGNTGELFF
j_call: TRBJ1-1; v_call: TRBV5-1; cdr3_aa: CASSLVAGVMNTEAFF
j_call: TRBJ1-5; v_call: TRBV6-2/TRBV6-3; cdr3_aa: CASSPIGQGANQPQHF
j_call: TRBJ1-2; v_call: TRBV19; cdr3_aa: CASSIVGVGYGYTF
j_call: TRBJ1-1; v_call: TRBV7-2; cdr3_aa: CASSLQGSSNTEAFF
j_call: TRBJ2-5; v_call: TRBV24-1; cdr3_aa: CATSDQYQETQYF